Each of the 3 T cell receptor beta chains below was sequenced from the same sample in a study of blood T cells in healthy people across ages. Primers used in a second PCR of about 6 to 11 cycles were a sample-barcoded 5' primer and a J-beta primer mix. TCRdb re-called the 5' RACE reads with MiXCR, one entry per CDR3 protein. The data show about 720,000 distinct CDR3 sequences, with over 20% seen just once and 22% held by the top ten. Sequenced: blood. These receptors were collected from a man between 65 and 85 years old in good health.

The chain recombines TRBV12-3 or TRBV12-4 with TRBJ1-1; a possible D gene is TRBD1 (5 bases). V lost 3 bases, J lost 4 bases, and 12 bases lay in between. The length of the CDR3 is 14 residues. CDR3 sequence reads: CASSFHGAGTEAFF. The CDR3 DNA reads as TGTGCCAGCAGTTTTCATGGGGCCGGCACTGAAGCTTTCTTT.

The chain combines TRBV20-1 with TRBJ2-3; 8 positions match TRBD2. The CDR3 contains 15 residues. Trimming took 2 bases from V and 3 from J; bases not matched to a gene: 7. The V gene's germline CDR1 is DFQATT and CDR2 SNEGSKA (reference sequence). The chain's CDR3 is CSARRPGTSTDTQYF. The CDR3 DNA is TGCAGTGCTAGACGCCCAGGGACTAGTACAGATACGCAGTATTTT.

The chain carries TRBV7-9 and TRBJ1-2; the match to TRBD1 covers 7 bases. This CDR3 is 13 amino acids long. Trimming removed 6 bases from V and 8 bases from J; junction bases left unmatched: 9. Germline CDR1 reads SEHNR; CDR2 reads FQNEAQ (reference sequence). CDR3 sequence (DNA): TGTGCCAGCAGAGGACAGGTCCTAGGGGGCTACACCTTC. Translation gives CASRGQVLGGYTF.